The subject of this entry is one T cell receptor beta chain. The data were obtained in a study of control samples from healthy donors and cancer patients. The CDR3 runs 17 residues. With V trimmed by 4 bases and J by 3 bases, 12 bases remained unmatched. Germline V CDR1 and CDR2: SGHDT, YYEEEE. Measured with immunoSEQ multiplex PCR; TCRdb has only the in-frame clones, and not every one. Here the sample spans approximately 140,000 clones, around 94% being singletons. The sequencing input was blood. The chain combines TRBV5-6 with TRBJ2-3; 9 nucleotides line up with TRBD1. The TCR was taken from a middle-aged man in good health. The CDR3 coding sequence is TGTGCCAGCAGCGCCACACCGGGGACAGGGAGGACAGATACGCAGTATTTT. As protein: CASSATPGTGRTDTQYF.